Sequencing of this T cell receptor beta chain was carried out in a study of shared T cell receptors in the human thymus. Measured with immunoSEQ multiplex PCR; TCRdb has only the in-frame clones, and not every one. The table lists under 700,000 clones, about 80% of them singletons. Germline V gene lookup returns CDR1 SEHNR and CDR2 FQNEAQ (reference sequence). This CDR3 has 13 amino acids. With 4 bases removed from V and 6 bases from J, the gap between germline ends came to 13 bases. This same sample was also taken into another study, of human thymus T cells.

The sequence derives from a boy under three years old with a congenital heart defect. The rearrangement links TRBV7-9 to TRBJ2-7; D call uncertain. Sequenced sample: thymocytes. CDR3 loop: CASSSNYSGEQYF. The CDR3 DNA reads as TGTGCCAGCAGCTCCAATTACTCCGGCGAGCAGTACTTC.